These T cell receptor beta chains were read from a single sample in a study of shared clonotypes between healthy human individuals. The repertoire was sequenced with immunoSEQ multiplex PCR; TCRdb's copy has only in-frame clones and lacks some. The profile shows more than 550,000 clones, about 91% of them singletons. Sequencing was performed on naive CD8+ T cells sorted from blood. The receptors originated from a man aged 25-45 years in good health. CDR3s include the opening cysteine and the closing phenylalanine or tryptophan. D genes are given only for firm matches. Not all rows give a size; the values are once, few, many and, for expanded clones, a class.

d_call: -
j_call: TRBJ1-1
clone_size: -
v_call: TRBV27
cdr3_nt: TGTGCCAGCCAGGATAACAGACGCGACACTGAAGCTTTCTTT
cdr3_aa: CASQDNRRDTEAFF

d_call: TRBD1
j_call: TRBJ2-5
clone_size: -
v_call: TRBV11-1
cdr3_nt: TGTGCCAGCAGCTTAAACGACAGGGGGGTTCAAGAGACCCAGTACTTC
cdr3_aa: CASSLNDRGVQETQYF

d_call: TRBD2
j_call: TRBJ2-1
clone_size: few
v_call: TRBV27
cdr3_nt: TGTGCCAGCAGTGGGCTAGCGGGAACCAATGAGCAGTTCTTC
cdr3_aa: CASSGLAGTNEQFF

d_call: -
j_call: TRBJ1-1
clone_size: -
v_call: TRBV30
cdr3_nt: TGTGCCTGGAAGGGGTCGAGCACTGAAGCTTTCTTT
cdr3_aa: CAWKGSSTEAFF

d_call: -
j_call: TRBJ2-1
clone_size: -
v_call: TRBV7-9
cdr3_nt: TGTGCCAGCAGCCCGGGACTCGGGGTTGAGTTAGATGAGCAGTTCTTC
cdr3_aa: CASSPGLGVELDEQFF

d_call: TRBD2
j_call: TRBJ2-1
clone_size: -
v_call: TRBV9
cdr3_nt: TGTGCCAGCACTCCCCGGGCGGGAGGGTATGAGCAGTTCTTC
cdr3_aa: CASTPRAGGYEQFF

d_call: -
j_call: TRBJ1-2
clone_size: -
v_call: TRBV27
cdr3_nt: TGTGCCAGCAGTTTAAAGGGTCGATCTAACTATGGCTACACCTTC
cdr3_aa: CASSLKGRSNYGYTF

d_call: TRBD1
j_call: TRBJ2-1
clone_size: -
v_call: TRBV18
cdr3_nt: TGTGCCAGCTCACCGACAGGGGGAGCACAGGGTGAGCAGTTCTTC
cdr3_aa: CASSPTGGAQGEQFF

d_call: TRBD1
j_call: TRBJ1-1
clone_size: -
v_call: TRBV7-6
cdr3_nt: TGTGCCAGCAGCCCACAGGGGATGACTGAAGCTTTCTTT
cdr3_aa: CASSPQGMTEAFF

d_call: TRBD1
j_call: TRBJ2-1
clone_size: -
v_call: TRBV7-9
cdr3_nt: TGTGCCAGCAGCTCAGGACAGGGATTCTACAATGAGCAGTTCTTC
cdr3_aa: CASSSGQGFYNEQFF

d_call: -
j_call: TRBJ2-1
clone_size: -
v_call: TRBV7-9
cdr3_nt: TGTGCCAGCAGCCGTTGGCCCGGCACAGGACAGGGAGGGAGTTATGAGCAGTTCTTC
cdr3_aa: CASSRWPGTGQGGSYEQFF

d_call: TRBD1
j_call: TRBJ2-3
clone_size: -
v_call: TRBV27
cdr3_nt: TGTGCCAGCAGTCCCTGGGACAGCAGCACAGATACGCAGTATTTT
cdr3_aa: CASSPWDSSTDTQYF

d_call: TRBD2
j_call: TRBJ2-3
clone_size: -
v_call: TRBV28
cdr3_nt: TGTGCCAGCAGTTTAAGGCGGGAGGGCCAAGATACGCAGTATTTT
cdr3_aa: CASSLRREGQDTQYF

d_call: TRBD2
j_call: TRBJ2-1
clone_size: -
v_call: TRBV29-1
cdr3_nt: TGCAGCGCCTGGGGACTAGCGGGAGCGAATGAGCAGTTCTTC
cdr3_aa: CSAWGLAGANEQFF

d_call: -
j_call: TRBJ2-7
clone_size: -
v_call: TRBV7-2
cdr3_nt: TGTGCCAGCAGCTTAGATGGTAGCGACAGCTACGAGCAGTACTTC
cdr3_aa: CASSLDGSDSYEQYF

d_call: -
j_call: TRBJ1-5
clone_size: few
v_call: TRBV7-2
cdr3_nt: TGTGCCAGCAGCGCTATGACAGGAAGCAATCAGCCCCAGCATTTT
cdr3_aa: CASSAMTGSNQPQHF

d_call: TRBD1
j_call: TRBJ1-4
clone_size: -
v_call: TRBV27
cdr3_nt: TGTGCCAGCAGCCAGGGACAGGCTGGAGAAAAACTGTTTTTT
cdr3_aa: CASSQGQAGEKLFF

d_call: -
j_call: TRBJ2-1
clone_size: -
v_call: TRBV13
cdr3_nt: TGTGCCAGCAGCTTAAGGGAGGCGTCATACAATGAGCAGTTCTTC
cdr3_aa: CASSLREASYNEQFF

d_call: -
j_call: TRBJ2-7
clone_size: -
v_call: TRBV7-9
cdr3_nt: TGTGCCAGCAGCCGAAACCGGGACGAGCAGTACTTC
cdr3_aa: CASSRNRDEQYF

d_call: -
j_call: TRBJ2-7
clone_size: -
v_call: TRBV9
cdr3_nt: TGTGCCAGCAGCGCCGGGGGTCTAGCGCCCAGCTCCTACGAGCAGTACTTC
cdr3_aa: CASSAGGLAPSSYEQYF

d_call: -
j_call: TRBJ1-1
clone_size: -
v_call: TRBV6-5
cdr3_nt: TGTGCCAGCGCTCAGGGCACCGACACTGAAGCTTTCTTT
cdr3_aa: CASAQGTDTEAFF

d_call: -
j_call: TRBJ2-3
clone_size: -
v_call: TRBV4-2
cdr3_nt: TGTGCCAGCAGCCAAGATGAGGGGACAGATACGCAGTATTTT
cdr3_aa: CASSQDEGTDTQYF

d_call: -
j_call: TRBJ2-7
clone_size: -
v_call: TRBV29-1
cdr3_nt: TGCAGCGTTGAAGCCGCGCGTTCGGGGTCTAGAGACGAGCAGTACTTC
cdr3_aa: CSVEAARSGSRDEQYF

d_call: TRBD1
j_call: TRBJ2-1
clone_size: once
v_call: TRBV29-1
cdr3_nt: TGCAGCGTTTCGGGACAGGGGCTCTACAATGAGCAGTTCTTC
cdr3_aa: CSVSGQGLYNEQFF

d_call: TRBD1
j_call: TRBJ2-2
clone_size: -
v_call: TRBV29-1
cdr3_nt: TGCAGCGTTATTACCGGGACAGCGAACACCGGGGAGCTGTTTTTT
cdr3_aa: CSVITGTANTGELFF

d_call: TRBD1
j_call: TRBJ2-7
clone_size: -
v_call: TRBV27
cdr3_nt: TGTGCCAGCAGCCTACACAGGGGGCGAGACTACGAGCAGTACTTC
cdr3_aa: CASSLHRGRDYEQYF

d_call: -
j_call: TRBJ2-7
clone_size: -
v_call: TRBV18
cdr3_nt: TGTGCCAGCTCACCAGGAGTGTCCTACGAGCAGTACTTC
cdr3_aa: CASSPGVSYEQYF

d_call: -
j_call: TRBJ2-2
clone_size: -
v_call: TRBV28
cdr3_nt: TGTGCCAGCGCGCTAGTCGCCGGGGAGCTGTTTTTT
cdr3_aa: CASALVAGELFF

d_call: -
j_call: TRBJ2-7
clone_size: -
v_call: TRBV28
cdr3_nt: TGTGCCAGCAGTTACAGCTACGAGCAGTACTTC
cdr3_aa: CASSYSYEQYF

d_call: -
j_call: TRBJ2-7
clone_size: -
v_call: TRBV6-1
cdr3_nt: TGTGCCAGCAGTGAAGCCCGGACAAACTATTACGAGCAGTACTTC
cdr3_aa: CASSEARTNYYEQYF

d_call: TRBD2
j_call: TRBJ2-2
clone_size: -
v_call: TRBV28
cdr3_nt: TGTGCCAGCATAAAGCGGGAGTCCCGTGACACCGGGGAGCTGTTTTTT
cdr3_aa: CASIKRESRDTGELFF

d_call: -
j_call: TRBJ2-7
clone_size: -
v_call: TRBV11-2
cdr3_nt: TGTGCCAGCAGCTTAGCTGTTACCTACGAGCAGTACTTC
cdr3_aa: CASSLAVTYEQYF

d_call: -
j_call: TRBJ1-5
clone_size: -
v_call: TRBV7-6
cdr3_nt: TGTGCCAGCAGCTTAGAGGCCGGCAGGTCTCATCAGCCCCAGCATTTT
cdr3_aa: CASSLEAGRSHQPQHF

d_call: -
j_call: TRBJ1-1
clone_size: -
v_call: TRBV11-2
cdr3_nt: TGTGCCAGCAGCTTAGGGCTCCTGAACACTGAAGCTTTCTTT
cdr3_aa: CASSLGLLNTEAFF

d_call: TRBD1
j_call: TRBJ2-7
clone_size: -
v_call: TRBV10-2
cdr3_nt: TGCGCCAGCAGTGAGTCGGTGAGGGGGCAGTACGAGCAGTACTTC
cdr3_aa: CASSESVRGQYEQYF

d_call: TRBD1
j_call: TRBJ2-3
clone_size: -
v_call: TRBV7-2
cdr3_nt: TGTGCCAGCAGCTCATACGGGACAGGGTCGGATACGCAGTATTTT
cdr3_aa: CASSSYGTGSDTQYF

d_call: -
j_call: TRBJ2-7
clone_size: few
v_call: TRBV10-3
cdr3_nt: TGTGCCATCAGTGAGTCGCACTACGAGCAGTACTTC
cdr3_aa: CAISESHYEQYF

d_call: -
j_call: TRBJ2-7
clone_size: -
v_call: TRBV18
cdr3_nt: TGTGCCAGCTCACTTCCGGGCGGCCATATCGAGCAGTACTTC
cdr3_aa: CASSLPGGHIEQYF

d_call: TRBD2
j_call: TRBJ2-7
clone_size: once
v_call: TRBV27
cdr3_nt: TGTGCCAGCAGTTTATTAGCGGGGGCCCTCTACGAGCAGTACTTC
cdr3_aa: CASSLLAGALYEQYF

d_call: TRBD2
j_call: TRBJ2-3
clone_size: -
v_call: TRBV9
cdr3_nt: TGTGCCAGCAGCGTAGGGTCCTCTGTCTGGGCGGGAGCACACACAGATACGCAGTATTTT
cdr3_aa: CASSVGSSVWAGAHTDTQYF

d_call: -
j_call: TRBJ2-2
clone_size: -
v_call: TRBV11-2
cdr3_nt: TGTGCCAGCAGCTTAAGGCCCTTTGGCACCGGGGAGCTGTTTTTT
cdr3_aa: CASSLRPFGTGELFF

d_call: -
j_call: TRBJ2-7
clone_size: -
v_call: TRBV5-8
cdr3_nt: TGTGCCAGCGCGGAGTGGAAGAATCACTACGAGCAGTACTTC
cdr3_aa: CASAEWKNHYEQYF

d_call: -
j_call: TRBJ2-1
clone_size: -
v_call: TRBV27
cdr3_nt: TGTGCCAGCAGTTTACTAGCGTCCTACAATGAGCAGTTCTTC
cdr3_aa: CASSLLASYNEQFF

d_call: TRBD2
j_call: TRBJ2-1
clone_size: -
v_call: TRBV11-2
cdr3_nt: TGTGCCAGCAGCTTAGTGGGGCGGGAGGCCTACAATGAGCAGTTCTTC
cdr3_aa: CASSLVGREAYNEQFF

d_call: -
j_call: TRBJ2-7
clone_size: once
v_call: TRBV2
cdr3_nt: TGTGCCAGCACCCGGACCCAGCCCAGCTCCTACGAGCAGTACTTC
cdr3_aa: CASTRTQPSSYEQYF

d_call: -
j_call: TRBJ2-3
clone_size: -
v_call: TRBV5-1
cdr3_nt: TGCGCCAGCAACGAGTACGGCGGGTTCAGCACAGATACGCAGTATTTT
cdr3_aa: CASNEYGGFSTDTQYF

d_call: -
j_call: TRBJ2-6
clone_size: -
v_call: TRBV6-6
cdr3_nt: TGTGCCGGAGTCGGTGGCTCTCCGAGGGTCCTGACTTTC
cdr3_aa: CAGVGGSPRVLTF

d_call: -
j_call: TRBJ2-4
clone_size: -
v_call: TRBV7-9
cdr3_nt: TGTGCCAGCAGCTTAGTGGGACGAAACATTCAGTACTTC
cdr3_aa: CASSLVGRNIQYF

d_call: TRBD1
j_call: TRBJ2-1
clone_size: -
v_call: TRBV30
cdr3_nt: TGTGCCTGGAGCGCGGGACAGGGAATCAATGAGCAGTTCTTC
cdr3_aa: CAWSAGQGINEQFF

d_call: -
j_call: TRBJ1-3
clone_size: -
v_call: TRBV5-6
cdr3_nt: TGTGCCAGCACGAAGGGCCGGAGCTCTGGAAACACCATATATTTT
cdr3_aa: CASTKGRSSGNTIYF

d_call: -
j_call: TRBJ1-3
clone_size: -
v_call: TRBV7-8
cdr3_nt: TGTGCCAGCAGCCTTCGGACGGGGAGCTCTGGAAACACCATATATTTT
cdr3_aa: CASSLRTGSSGNTIYF

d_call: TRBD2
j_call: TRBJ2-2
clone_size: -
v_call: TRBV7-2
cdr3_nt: TGTGCCAGCAGCTTATATGGCGGGAGTGGCACCGGGGAGCTGTTTTTT
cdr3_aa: CASSLYGGSGTGELFF

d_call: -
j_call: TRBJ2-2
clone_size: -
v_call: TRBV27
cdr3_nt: TGTGCCAGCAGCCCTATCCGAACCGGGGAGCTGTTTTTT
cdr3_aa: CASSPIRTGELFF

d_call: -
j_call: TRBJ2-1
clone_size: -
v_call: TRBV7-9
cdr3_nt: TGTGCCAACGACTTGACGGGACATCTGGACTCTAGCTCCTACAATGAGCAGTTCTTC
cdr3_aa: CANDLTGHLDSSSYNEQFF

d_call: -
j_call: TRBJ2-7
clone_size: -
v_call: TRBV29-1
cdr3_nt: TGCAGCGTTGCAGGACCGGGCCCCTACGAGCAGTACTTC
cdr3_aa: CSVAGPGPYEQYF